This TCR beta chain was documented in a study of Graves' ophthalmopathy and Graves' hyperthyroidism. For the study at large: Ophthalmopathy not arising within 18 months of follow-up defined hyperthyroidism as stable.

Study-wide findings and caveats: Clonotypes were expanded in thyroid at above 0.001 frequency, and most also appeared in blood. Classification of ophthalmopathy versus stable hyperthyroidism by a 13-signature model yielded 85% to 90% sensitivity and roughly 80% specificity.

Aged 18 to 65, the patients with hyperthyroidism had under 2 months' duration and were newly diagnosed. Transcripts of RNA were the source for amplifying TCR beta CDR3 regions. First-round RT-PCR with HTBI primers preceded a second-round multiplex PCR. TCRdb reprocessed the multiplex PCR reads with MiXCR, giving one entry per CDR3 protein. The table lists a few hundred thousand distinct CDR3 sequences, under 45% of them singletons. This clonotype was counted a single time. What it recognizes is unknown. The CDR3 spans 17 residues. The V gene's germline CDR1 is SGHVS and CDR2 FQNEAQ. Deletions cut 4 bases from V and 0 bases from J, with 15 bases between.

Sequencing input: peripheral blood or thyroid tissue (not recorded which). This clonotype was sampled from an adult man with Graves' hyperthyroidism. J is TRBJ1-4 and V is TRBV7-8, with D unclear. CDR3 residues: CASSSGLAGTTNEKLFF. CDR3 DNA: TGTGCCAGCAGCTCTGGACTAGCGGGGACAACTAATGAAAAACTGTTTTTT.